This record looks at one T cell receptor (beta chain) sequence and its context. Its antigen is not identified. Indicated treatment: approximately 11-day PBMC culture with coronavirus spike peptide pools or control peptides (ViraFEST assay). With the Oncomine TCR Beta short-read assay, DNA from cultured CD4+ T cells was sequenced. TCRdb fed the PCR reads into MiXCR, producing one record per CDR3 protein. The sample shows some 21,000 distinct CDR3 sequences, approximately 52% of them seen only once. The data were taken from a study of vaccination and CD4 T cells after COVID-19. CDR3 length: 14 amino acids. Germline V lookup: CDR1 SGHVS, CDR2 FQNEAQ. Trimming left V 8 bases short and J 2 bases short, with 14 bases between.

Material for sequencing was CD4+ T cells from blood, cultured in vitro. The TCR originated in a human donor who had recovered from COVID-19. The chain has TRBV7-8 and TRBJ2-3; the D gene is possibly TRBD1 (6 bases). The CDR3 loop is CASRRDTATDTQYF. The CDR3 region has the DNA TGTGCCAGCCGCCGGGACACAGCCACAGATACGCAGTATTTT.